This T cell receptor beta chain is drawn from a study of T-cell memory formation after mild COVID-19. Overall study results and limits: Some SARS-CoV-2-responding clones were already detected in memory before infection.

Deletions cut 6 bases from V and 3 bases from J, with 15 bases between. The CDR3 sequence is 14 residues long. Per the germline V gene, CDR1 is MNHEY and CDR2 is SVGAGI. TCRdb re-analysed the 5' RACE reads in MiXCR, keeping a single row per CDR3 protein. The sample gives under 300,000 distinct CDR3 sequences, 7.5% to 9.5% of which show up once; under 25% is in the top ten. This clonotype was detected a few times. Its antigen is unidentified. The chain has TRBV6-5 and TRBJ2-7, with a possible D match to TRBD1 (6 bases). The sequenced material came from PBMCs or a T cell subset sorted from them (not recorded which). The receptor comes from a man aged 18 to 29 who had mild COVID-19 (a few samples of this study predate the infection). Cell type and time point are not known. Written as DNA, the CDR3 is TGTGCCAGCAGATCCCCCGGGACAAACTACGAGCAGTACGTC. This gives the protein CASRSPGTNYEQYV.